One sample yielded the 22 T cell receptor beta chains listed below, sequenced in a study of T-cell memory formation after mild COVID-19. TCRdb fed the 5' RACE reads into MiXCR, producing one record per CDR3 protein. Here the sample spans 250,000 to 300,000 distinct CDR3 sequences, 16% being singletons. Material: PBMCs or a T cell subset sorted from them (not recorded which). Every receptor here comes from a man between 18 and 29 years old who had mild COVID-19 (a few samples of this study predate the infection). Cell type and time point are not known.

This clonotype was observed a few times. Here the CDR3 DNA reads TGTGCCATCAGTCCAGCTAACACCGGGGAGCTGTTTTTT. It is translated as CAISPANTGELFF. V gene TRBV10-3 combines with J gene TRBJ2-2; D not certain. Germline V gene data show CDR1 as ENHRY and CDR2 as SYGVKD. V lost 5 bases and J lost 2, with 6 bases in between. The CDR3 contains 13 residues.

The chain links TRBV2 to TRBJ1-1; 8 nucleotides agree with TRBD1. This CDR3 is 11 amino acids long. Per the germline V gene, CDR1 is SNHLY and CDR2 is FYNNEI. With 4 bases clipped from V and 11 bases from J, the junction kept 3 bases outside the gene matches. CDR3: CASSVRQGAFF. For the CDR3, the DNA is TGTGCCAGCAGTGTACGACAGGGGGCTTTCTTT.

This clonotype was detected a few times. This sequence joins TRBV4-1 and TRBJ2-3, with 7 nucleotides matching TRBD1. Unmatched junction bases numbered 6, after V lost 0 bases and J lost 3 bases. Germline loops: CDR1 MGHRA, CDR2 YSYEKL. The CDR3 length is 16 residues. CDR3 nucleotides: TGCGCCAGCAGCCAAGAGGAGACAGGGCCGACAGATACGCAGTATTTT. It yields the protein CASSQEETGPTDTQYF.

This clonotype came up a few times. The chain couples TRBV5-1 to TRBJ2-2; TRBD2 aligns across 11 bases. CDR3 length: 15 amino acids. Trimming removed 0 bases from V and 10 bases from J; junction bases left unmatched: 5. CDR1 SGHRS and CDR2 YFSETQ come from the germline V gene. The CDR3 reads CASSLGLAGYMELFF. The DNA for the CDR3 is TGCGCCAGCAGCTTGGGACTAGCGGGGTACATGGAGCTGTTTTTT.

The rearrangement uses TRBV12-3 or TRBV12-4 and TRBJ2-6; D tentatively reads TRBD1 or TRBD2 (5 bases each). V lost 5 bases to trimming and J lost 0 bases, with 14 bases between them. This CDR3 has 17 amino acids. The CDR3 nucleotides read TGTGCCAGCAGTACCGGGACCGCATACTCTGGGGCCAACGTCCTGACTTTC. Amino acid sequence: CASSTGTAYSGANVLTF.

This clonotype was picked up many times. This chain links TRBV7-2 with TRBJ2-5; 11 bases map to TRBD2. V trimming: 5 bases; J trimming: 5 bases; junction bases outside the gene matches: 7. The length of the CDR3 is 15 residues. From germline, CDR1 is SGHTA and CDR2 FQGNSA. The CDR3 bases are TGTGCCAGCAGCATGCCGACTAGCGGGGCTGAGACCCAGTACTTC. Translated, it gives CASSMPTSGAETQYF.

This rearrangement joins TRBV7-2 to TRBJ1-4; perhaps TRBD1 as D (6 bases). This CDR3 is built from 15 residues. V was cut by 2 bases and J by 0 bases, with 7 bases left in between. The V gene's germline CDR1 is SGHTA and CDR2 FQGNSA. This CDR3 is CASSLNRATNEKLFF. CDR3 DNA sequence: TGTGCCAGCAGCTTAAACAGGGCAACTAATGAAAAACTGTTTTTT.

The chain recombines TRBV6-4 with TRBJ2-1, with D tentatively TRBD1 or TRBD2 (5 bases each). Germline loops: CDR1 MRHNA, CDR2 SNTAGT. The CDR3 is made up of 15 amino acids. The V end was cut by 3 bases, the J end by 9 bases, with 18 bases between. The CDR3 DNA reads TGTGCCAGCAGTGAGTCCTCGTTAGGTGGGACTGAGCAGTTCTTC. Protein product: CASSESSLGGTEQFF.

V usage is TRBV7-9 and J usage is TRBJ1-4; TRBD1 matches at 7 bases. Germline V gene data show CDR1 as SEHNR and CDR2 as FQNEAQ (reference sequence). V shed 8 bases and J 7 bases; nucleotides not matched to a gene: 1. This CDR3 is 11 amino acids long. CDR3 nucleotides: TGTGCCAGCGGGACAGCTGAAAAACTGTTTTTT. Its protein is CASGTAEKLFF.

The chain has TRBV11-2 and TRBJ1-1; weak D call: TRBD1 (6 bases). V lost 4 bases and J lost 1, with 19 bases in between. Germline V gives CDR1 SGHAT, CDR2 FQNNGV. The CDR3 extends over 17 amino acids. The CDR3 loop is CASSSTRGGHSNTEAFF. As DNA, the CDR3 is TGTGCCAGCAGCTCAACGCGAGGGGGACACTCGAACACTGAAGCTTTCTTT. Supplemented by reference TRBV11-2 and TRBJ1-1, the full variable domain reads EAGVAQSPRYKIIEKRQSVAFWCNPISGHATLYWYQQILGQGPKLLIQFQNNGVVDDSQLPKDRFSAERLKGVDSTLKIQPAKLEDSAVYLCASSSTRGGHSNTEAFFGQGTRLTVV.

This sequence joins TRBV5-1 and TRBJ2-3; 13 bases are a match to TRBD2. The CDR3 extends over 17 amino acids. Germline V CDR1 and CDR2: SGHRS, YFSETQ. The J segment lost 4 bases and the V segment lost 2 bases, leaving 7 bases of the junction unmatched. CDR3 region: CASSFATSGGAPDTQYF. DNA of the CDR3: TGCGCCAGCAGCTTCGCCACTAGCGGGGGGGCTCCAGATACGCAGTATTTT.

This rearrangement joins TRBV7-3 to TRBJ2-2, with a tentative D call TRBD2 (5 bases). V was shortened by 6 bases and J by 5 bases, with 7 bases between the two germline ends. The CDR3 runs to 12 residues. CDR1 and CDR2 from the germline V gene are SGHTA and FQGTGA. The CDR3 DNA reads TGTGCCAGCAGGGGGAGTACCGGGGAGCTGTTTTTT. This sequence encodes CASRGSTGELFF. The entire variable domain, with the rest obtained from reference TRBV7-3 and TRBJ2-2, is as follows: GAGVSQTPSNKVTEKGKYVELRCDPISGHTALYWYRQSLGQGPEFLIYFQGTGAADDSGLPNDRFFAVRPEGSVSTLKIQRTERGDSAVYLCASRGSTGELFFGEGSRLTVL.

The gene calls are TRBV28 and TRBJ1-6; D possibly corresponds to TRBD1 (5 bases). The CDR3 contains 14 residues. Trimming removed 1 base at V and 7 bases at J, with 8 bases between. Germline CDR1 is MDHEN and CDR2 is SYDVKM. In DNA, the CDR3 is TGTGCCAGCAGTTTATCGCAGGGAAATTCACCCCTCCACTTT. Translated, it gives CASSLSQGNSPLHF. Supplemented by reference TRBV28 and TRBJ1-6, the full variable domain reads DVKVTQSSRYLVKRTGEKVFLECVQDMDHENMFWYRQDPGLGLRLIYFSYDVKMKEKGDIPEGYSVSREKKERFSLILESASTNQTSMYLCASSLSQGNSPLHFGNGTRLTVT.

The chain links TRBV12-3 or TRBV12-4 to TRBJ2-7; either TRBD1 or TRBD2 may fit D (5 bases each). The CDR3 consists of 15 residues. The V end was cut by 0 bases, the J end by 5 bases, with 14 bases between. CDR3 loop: CASSLARDGPNEQYF. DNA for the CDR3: TGTGCCAGCAGTTTAGCCCGGGACGGGCCAAACGAGCAGTACTTC.

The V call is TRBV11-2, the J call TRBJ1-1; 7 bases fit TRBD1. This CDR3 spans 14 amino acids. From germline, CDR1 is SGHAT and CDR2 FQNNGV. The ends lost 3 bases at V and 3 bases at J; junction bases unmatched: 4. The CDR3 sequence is CASSFAQGYTEAFF. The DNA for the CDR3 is TGTGCCAGCAGCTTCGCACAGGGGTACACTGAAGCTTTCTTT.

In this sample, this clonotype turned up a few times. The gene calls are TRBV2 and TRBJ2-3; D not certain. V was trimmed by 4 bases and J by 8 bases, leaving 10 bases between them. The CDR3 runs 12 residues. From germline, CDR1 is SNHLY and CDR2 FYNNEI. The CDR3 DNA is TGTGCCAGCAGTGGATCGCACGCTACGCAGTATTTT. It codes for CASSGSHATQYF.

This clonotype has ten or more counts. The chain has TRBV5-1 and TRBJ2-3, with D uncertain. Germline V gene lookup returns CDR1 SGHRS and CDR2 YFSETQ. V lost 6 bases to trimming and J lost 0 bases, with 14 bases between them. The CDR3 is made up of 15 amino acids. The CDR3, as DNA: TGCGCCAGCACCGTGATCGGGCCTAGCACAGATACGCAGTATTTT. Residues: CASTVIGPSTDTQYF.

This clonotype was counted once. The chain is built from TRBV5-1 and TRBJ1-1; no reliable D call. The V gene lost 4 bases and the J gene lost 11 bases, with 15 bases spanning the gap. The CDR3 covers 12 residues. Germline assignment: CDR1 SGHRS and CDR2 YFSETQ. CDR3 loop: CASSIGLGWAFF. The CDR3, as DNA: TGCGCCAGCAGCATCGGCCTCGGTTGGGCTTTCTTT.

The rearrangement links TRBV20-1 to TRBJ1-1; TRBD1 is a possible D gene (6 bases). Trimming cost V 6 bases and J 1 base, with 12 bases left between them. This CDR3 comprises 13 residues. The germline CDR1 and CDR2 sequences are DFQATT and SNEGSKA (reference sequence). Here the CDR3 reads CSASFRGNTEAFF. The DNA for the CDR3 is TGCAGTGCCAGCTTCAGGGGGAACACTGAAGCTTTCTTT.

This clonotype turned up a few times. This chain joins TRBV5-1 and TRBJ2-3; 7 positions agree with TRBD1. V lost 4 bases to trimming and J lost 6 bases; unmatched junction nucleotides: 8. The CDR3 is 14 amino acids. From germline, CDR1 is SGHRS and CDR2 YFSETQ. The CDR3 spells CASSRDSSADTQYF. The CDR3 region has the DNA TGCGCCAGCAGCAGGGACAGCTCGGCTGATACGCAGTATTTT.

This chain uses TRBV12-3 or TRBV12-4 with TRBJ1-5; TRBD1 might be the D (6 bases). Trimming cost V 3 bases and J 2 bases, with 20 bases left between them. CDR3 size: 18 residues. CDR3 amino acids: CASSLVGGTGSGNQPQHF. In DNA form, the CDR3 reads TGTGCCAGCAGTTTGGTGGGGGGCACTGGGTCGGGCAATCAGCCCCAGCATTTT.

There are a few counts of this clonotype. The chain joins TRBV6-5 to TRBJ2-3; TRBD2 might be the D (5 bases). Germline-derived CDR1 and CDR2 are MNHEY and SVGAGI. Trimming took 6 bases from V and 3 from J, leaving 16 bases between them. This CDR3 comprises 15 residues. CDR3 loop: CASRWSRETTDTQYF. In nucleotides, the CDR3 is TGTGCCAGCAGGTGGAGTAGGGAGACGACAGATACGCAGTATTTT.